Listed here are 11 T cell receptor beta chains from one sample, sequenced in a study of shared T cell receptors in the human thymus. Measured with immunoSEQ multiplex PCR; TCRdb has only the in-frame clones, and not every one. The sample records hundreds of thousands of clones, 88% being singletons. A further study also used this sample, focusing on human thymus T cells.

Sequencing used thymocytes. These TCRs come from a boy under two years old with a congenital heart defect.

This chain joins TRBV7-2 and TRBJ2-1; TRBD2 aligns across 9 bases. V lost 10 bases to trimming and J lost 9 bases; unmatched junction nucleotides: 7. The CDR3 is 12 amino acids. Looked up from germline, CDR1 is SGHTA and CDR2 is FQGNSA. The CDR3 protein is CATVAGEGEQFF. Here the CDR3 DNA reads TGTGCCACCGTAGCGGGAGAGGGTGAGCAGTTCTTC.

The V and J genes are TRBV5-1 and TRBJ2-2, with 11 bases matching TRBD2. Germline CDR1 is SGHRS and CDR2 is YFSETQ. V lost 0 bases to trimming and J lost 4 bases; unmatched junction nucleotides: 5. The CDR3 has 17 amino acids. CDR3 sequence: CASSLGVGTSGTGELFF. In DNA form, the CDR3 reads TGCGCCAGCAGCTTGGGGGTCGGGACTAGCGGCACCGGGGAGCTGTTTTTT.

This chain joins TRBV7-9 and TRBJ1-2; D uncertain. The germline gives CDR1 SEHNR, CDR2 FQNEAQ (reference sequence). Between the trimmed V and J ends, which lost 0 bases and 2 bases, there was a span of 13 bases. This CDR3 region has 16 residues. This chain's CDR3 is CASSLAGGSKNYGYTF. For the CDR3, the DNA is TGTGCCAGCAGCTTAGCAGGAGGGAGTAAGAACTATGGCTACACCTTC.

This clone turned up a few times. CDR3 nucleotides: TGTGCCAGCAGCTTGGGGCAGGGGGCTTACTCGGCCTATGGCTACACCTTC. This codes for CASSLGQGAYSAYGYTF. This rearrangement joins TRBV5-8 to TRBJ1-2, with TRBD1 identical over 8 bases. The CDR3 extends over 17 amino acids. Per the germline V gene, CDR1 is SGHTS and CDR2 is YDEGEE. V lost 0 bases and J lost 4; bases outside the gene matches: 11.

The chain links TRBV29-1 to TRBJ2-7, with TRBD2 matching 12 bases. Germline-derived CDR1 and CDR2 are SQVTM and ANQGSEA. The CDR3 totals 15 residues. V shed 5 bases, J shed 3 bases, and the junction held 8 bases outside the gene matches. CDR3 bases: TGCAGCGTTCTGACAGGACTAGCGGGAATCTACGAGCAGTACTTC. It codes for CSVLTGLAGIYEQYF.

CDR3 in amino acids: CASSQDGTSSEQYF. CDR3 DNA: TGCGCCAGCAGCCAAGACGGGACTAGTAGCGAGCAGTACTTC. The gene calls are TRBV4-1 and TRBJ2-7; 8 bases are a match to TRBD2. The CDR3 extends over 14 amino acids. V was pared by 0 bases and J by 6 bases, with 4 bases of the junction left unmatched. Germline CDR1 is MGHRA and CDR2 is YSYEKL.

The J gene is TRBJ2-5, the V gene TRBV4-3, with 8 bases fitting TRBD2. The V gene's germline CDR1 is LGHNA and CDR2 YSLEER. The V and J ends lost 5 bases and 5 bases, in that order; junction bases with no gene match: 4. The CDR3 is made up of 13 amino acids. The CDR3 is CASSERGRETQYF. The CDR3 DNA sequence: TGCGCCAGCAGCGAGCGGGGGAGGGAGACCCAGTACTTC.

CDR3 in DNA: TGTGCCAGCAGCCCGCCGGAGAGGGATGAGCAGTTCTTC. It codes for CASSPPERDEQFF. This sequence joins TRBV28 and TRBJ2-1, with D tentatively TRBD2 (5 bases). Germline V lookup: CDR1 MDHEN, CDR2 SYDVKM. The CDR3 is 13 residues long. Trimming left V 6 bases short and J 8 bases short, with 14 bases between.

The chain links TRBV5-6 to TRBJ2-3; a possible D gene is TRBD2 (6 bases). Trimming stripped 4 bases from V and 4 bases from J, with 13 bases between. This CDR3 comprises 14 residues. CDR1 and CDR2 from the germline V gene are SGHDT and YYEEEE. For the CDR3, the DNA is TGTGCCAGCAGCCTTCGGGACTTTCCAGATACGCAGTATTTT. As protein: CASSLRDFPDTQYF.

The chain carries TRBV19 and TRBJ2-1; weak D call: TRBD2 (6 bases). The CDR3 consists of 14 residues. The V end was cut by 10 bases, the J end by 7 bases, with 20 bases between. Germline V gives CDR1 LNHDA, CDR2 SQIVND (reference sequence). CDR3 sequence (DNA): TGTGCCACCGAGAAGGGAGCGGGTCTTAATGAGCAGTTCTTC. Translated: CATEKGAGLNEQFF.

This rearrangement joins TRBV6-5 to TRBJ2-7; TRBD1 might be the D (6 bases). V lost 4 bases, J lost 3 bases, and 16 bases lay in between. The germline gives CDR1 MNHEY, CDR2 SVGAGI. The CDR3 runs 15 residues. Written as DNA, the CDR3 is TGTGCCAGCAGTTGGGGGCAGTCATTTTTCTACGAGCAGTACTTC. Its translation is CASSWGQSFFYEQYF.